Detailed here is one TCR beta chain. This entry is derived from a study of blood T cell repertoires in COVID-19. About the study: Collection of acute and convalescent COVID-19 samples took place in the United States, Italy and Spain. Sample material is recorded as cDNA or gDNA derived from T cells, B-cell-depleted T cells, or PBMCs.

The germline CDR1 and CDR2 sequences are SGHVS and FQNEAQ. Trimming cost V 5 bases and J 1 base; bases outside gene matches: 5. This CDR3 region has 14 residues. Seattle patients were enrolled while actively infected and followed longitudinally. In the study's own analysis: Amplification with reference gene primers provided the estimates of nucleated cell counts. Measured with immunoSEQ multiplex PCR; TCRdb has only the in-frame clones, and not every one. V and J calls and clone size come straight from that table; D and trimming were deduced from the DNA. This sample has some 350,000 clones, with 88% found just once.

The receptor was isolated from a woman aged 70 to 79 with COVID-19, enrolled during active disease. Sample: peripheral blood. This sequence joins TRBV7-8 and TRBJ2-7; TRBD2 matches at 7 bases. This CDR3 reads CASSTSETSYEQYF. Here the CDR3 DNA reads TGTGCCAGCAGCACTAGCGAGACTTCCTACGAGCAGTACTTC. Variable domain in full (rest from reference TRBV7-8 and TRBJ2-7): GAGVSQSPRYKVAKRGQDVALRCDPISGHVSLFWYQQALGQGPEFLTYFQNEAQLDKSGLPSDRFFAERPEGSVSTLKIQRTQQEDSAVYLCASSTSETSYEQYFGPGTRLTVT.